Given below is one T cell receptor (beta chain) in context. Its antigen target is currently unknown. No much larger clonotype is one base removed from it; base qualities were not supplied. V and J lose 1 base and 2 bases, and a span of 10 bases separates them. The CDR3 measures 15 amino acids from cysteine to phenylalanine. Kept here is only the CDR3 DNA, which spans 45 bases and is read in frame from base 1. Sequences SGHDT (CDR1) and YYEEEE (CDR2) are obtained from the germline V gene. Donors were healthy HIV-negative adults with no recently reported acute infections or vaccinations. All donors were Caucasian adults living in Nashville, Tennessee, USA. CD4+ T cells were enriched by magnetic negative selection, after which naive cells were positively selected on CD45RA and the negative fraction was taken as the memory subset. Blood was collected by leukapheresis, and PBMCs were isolated by Ficoll-Histopaque density gradient centrifugation and then cryopreserved in liquid nitrogen vapor phase. Analytical flow cytometry was used to check the purity and quantity of each magnetically sorted T cell population. Each sorted fraction had its genomic DNA isolated and then quantified by UV absorbance on a Nanodrop 2000c.

TCR CDR3 regions were amplified from genomic DNA by multiplex PCR using the deep immunoSEQ assay. For each cell subset, the extracted genomic DNA was distributed evenly across all wells of several immunoSEQ 96-well plates, and each plate served as one replicate. For sorted subsets, each replicate PCR was loaded with 200 to 250 ng genomic DNA, equivalent to approximately 27,000 T cell genomes. Purified libraries were quantified with a Qubit 3.0 fluorometer, sized on a Bioanalyzer 2100, and re-quantified with the KAPA Library Quantification kit. Each immunoSEQ 96-well plate was sequenced on its own single-read 150-cycle Illumina NextSeq 550 flow cell. As for the original processing: Because only junctional sequences without quality scores were contained in the immunoSEQ output, filtering matching that applied to full-length reads could not be performed. To assign V/J genes and CDR3, sequences were annotated using PyIR, a Python wrapper for IgBLAST v1.9, with IMGT germline references. Reads with weak V/J assignments (E-value above 1e-6), missing CDR3, stop codons, out-of-frame junctions, or ambiguous translated residues were removed. V3J clonotypes were defined by identical inferred V gene, J gene, and CDR3 amino acid sequence. To compute the percentage overlap between repertoires, the number of shared unique clonotypes was divided by the size of the smaller repertoire. Richness of each repertoire was evaluated using RTK rarefaction, the Chao1 estimator, and Recon v2.1 estimates of unobserved clonotypes. Generation probabilities for all TCRbeta clonotypes obtained by the gDNA method from a handful of donors were computed using OLGA. TCRdb took over this immuneACCESS table, retaining in-frame rearrangements with V and J assigned. Such tables are incomplete; in checked studies, under half of the missing clones stem from an unresolved V gene, and the remainder is unexplained. Clone size and V and J calls were adopted from that table, with D and trimming inferred from the DNA. The sample table lists 2 million to 2.5 million clones, 95% of them with a count of one. Roughly 0.13% of the sample is in the top ten clones.

The data were obtained in a study of shared clonotypes between healthy human individuals (dated by TCRdb to between 2020 and 2021). Context from the whole study: Two women and a few men aged 18 to 49 years were included in the cohort. Per donor, three plates each were used for CD4 naive and CD4 memory, two for CD8 naive, and one for CD8 memory. To estimate repertoire size and how much clonotypes are shared between individuals, the study performed deep sequencing of blood TCR repertoires from roughly five healthy adults. To increase sequencing depth and limit assay-specific biases, different laboratories used diverse techniques to prepare libraries and sequence TCR repertoires. Each donor's leukapheresis produced roughly between about 0.8 and 10 billion PBMCs.

Study-wide findings and limitations: Sampling was limited to blood, and TCR repertoires in tissue likely differ from TCR repertoires in blood. Because the study included a small number of donors, the genetic and exposure-history diversity represented was limited. Naive subsets generally had larger estimated clonotype richness than memory subsets did. Roughly 5.2% of naive CD4, 3% to 3.5% of naive CD8, about 2.5% of memory CD4, and around 0.42% of memory CD8 clonotypes were shared across several donors. Compared with non-shared clonotypes, the clonotypes found in all four sorted-subset donors had higher generation probabilities. Even with the large sequencing depth, rarefaction of the sorted-subset datasets indicated that sequencing was incomplete. Pairwise subsampling led to the expectation that sequencing depth would affect the degree of clonotype sharing among donors.

The specimen was naive CD4+ T cells sorted from blood. The cell subset or site tag for this specimen amounts to: CD45RA+ positively selected. The sequence was collected from a man aged 18-30 years in good health. The sequence links TRBV5-6 to TRBJ2-1, with a tentative D gene TRBD1 over 5 matching bases. The CDR3 reads as follows: CASSLMGPTYNEQFF. Here is the DNA: TGTGCCAGCAGCTTGATGGGGCCTACCTACAATGAGCAGTTCTTC.